These 29 T cell receptor beta chains were all obtained from the same sample, sequenced in a study of beta chain features in type 1 diabetes listed by TCRdb under 2018. Library creation used the immunoSEQ multiplex PCR assay. The entire amount of isolated RNA was reverse transcribed using the High Capacity cDNA Reverse Transcription Kit, so the sequenced TCRB transcripts were expressed ones. Sourced from immuneACCESS, this table was stored by TCRdb with only in-frame sequences that have V and J called. A share of the clones is absent; for the studies checked, an unresolved V gene accounts for under half, and the remainder has no known explanation. The sample records approximately 90,000 clones, about 32% of which are singletons. The ten biggest clones cover around 0.5% of the sample. Input material: stem cell memory CD4+ T cells from blood. The cell subset or site label corresponds to: stem cell-like memory CD4+ T cells. The origin of the receptors is a young woman in good health.

The chain is built from TRBV2 and TRBJ2-1, with 9 nucleotides matching TRBD2. Germline V gene lookup returns CDR1 SNHLY and CDR2 FYNNEI. CDR3 length equals 14 residues. V lost 4 bases and J lost 7; bases outside the gene matches: 5. The CDR3 DNA sequence: TGTGCCAGCAGTGTCCGCGGGGGGGCTAATGAGCAGTTCTTC. This encodes CASSVRGGANEQFF.

The chain recombines TRBV19 with TRBJ2-7; 11 positions agree with TRBD1. Germline V gives CDR1 LNHDA, CDR2 SQIVND (reference sequence). The CDR3 runs 15 residues. V was clipped by 6 bases and J by 4 bases; unmatched bases: 8. The CDR3 reads CASRPRDRGSYEQYF. The CDR3 coding sequence is TGTGCCAGTAGACCTAGGGACAGGGGGAGTTACGAGCAGTACTTC.

This clone was seen a handful of times. The CDR3 DNA reads as TGTGCCAGCAGCTTAGGGTTCGTGGGGGCAGGGGAAAAACTGTTTTTT. This sequence encodes CASSLGFVGAGEKLFF. This sequence joins TRBV11-2 and TRBJ1-4; possible D gene TRBD1, 6 bases. Trimming shortened V by 1 base and J by 8 bases, and 17 bases separated the two germline ends. This CDR3 has 16 amino acids. The germline V gene encodes CDR1 SGHAT and CDR2 FQNNGV.

The chain combines TRBV11-1 with TRBJ1-4; 8 bases agree with TRBD1. The CDR3 runs 15 residues. CDR1 and CDR2 (germline): SGHAT, FQDESV (reference sequence). Trimming took 5 bases from V and 4 from J; bases not matched to a gene: 6. CDR3 in DNA: TGTGCCAGCAGCCCGCCGGGACAGGATAATGAAAAACTGTTTTTT. This encodes CASSPPGQDNEKLFF.

This clone has a handful of counts. This sequence joins TRBV18 and TRBJ2-5; D may be TRBD2 (5 bases). Germline-derived CDR1 and CDR2 are KGHSH and LQKENI. The CDR3 contains 16 residues. The V end was cut by 3 bases, the J end by 4 bases, with 18 bases between. The CDR3 bases are TGTGCCAGCTCACCCCCAGTCGGGGTACGCGGAGAGACCCAGTACTTC. Protein sequence: CASSPPVGVRGETQYF.

This clone occurred many times. The chain combines TRBV7-9 with TRBJ2-7; TRBD1 matches 10 bases. Germline lookup yields CDR1 SEHNR and CDR2 FQNEAQ (reference sequence). Trimming took 2 bases from V and 1 from J; bases not matched to a gene: 2. The CDR3 has 15 amino acids. The DNA of the CDR3 is TGTGCCAGCAGCTTAAGGGGACAGGGGTCCTACGAGCAGTACTTC. Translating it yields CASSLRGQGSYEQYF.

V gene TRBV7-2 combines with J gene TRBJ2-5; possible D gene TRBD1, 7 bases. V was cut by 2 bases and J by 4 bases, with 11 bases left in between. This CDR3 is 14 amino acids long. Germline-derived CDR1 and CDR2 are SGHTA and FQGNSA. The CDR3 nucleotides read TGTGCCAGCAGCTTAAGGCAGGGGGGAGAGACCCAGTACTTC. Its protein product is CASSLRQGGETQYF. The full variable domain, in which reference TRBV7-2 and TRBJ2-5 provide the parts outside the CDR3, is GAGVSQSPSNKVTEKGKDVELRCDPISGHTALYWYRQSLGQGLEFLIYFQGNSAPDKSGLPSDRFSAERTGGSVSTLTIQRTQQEDSAVYLCASSLRQGGETQYFGPGTRLLVL.

The chain links TRBV5-1 to TRBJ2-2; D may be TRBD1 (5 bases). The CDR3 length is 15 residues. V lost 2 bases to trimming and J lost 4 bases, with 12 bases between them. In germline, CDR1 is SGHRS, CDR2 YFSETQ. CDR3 nucleotides: TGCGCCAGCAGCTTTCAGGGCCCCAGCACCGGGGAGCTGTTTTTT. It encodes CASSFQGPSTGELFF.

The chain is built from TRBV12-5 and TRBJ2-1; a weak D match, TRBD1 (5 bases). Deletions cut 1 base from V and 0 bases from J, with 7 bases between. The CDR3 has 15 residues. Germline CDR1 reads LGHNT; CDR2 reads FRNRAP. The CDR3 sequence is CASGLGQSSYNEQFF. Here the CDR3 DNA reads TGTGCTAGTGGTTTGGGACAGAGCTCCTACAATGAGCAGTTCTTC.

This chain uses TRBV10-3 with TRBJ2-1, with TRBD1 as a possible D gene (5 bases). The CDR3 contains 16 residues. Germline lookup yields CDR1 ENHRY and CDR2 SYGVKD. The V gene lost 2 bases and the J gene lost 4 bases, with 15 bases spanning the gap. Here the CDR3 DNA reads TGTGCCATCAGTGAGACGAATGGGGCAACTTACAATGAGCAGTTCTTC. It specifies CAISETNGATYNEQFF.

There are a few counts of this clone. The chain employs TRBV18 and TRBJ2-3, with TRBD1 matching over 8 bases. Germline V lookup: CDR1 KGHSH, CDR2 LQKENI. The CDR3 runs to 16 residues. V was pared by 0 bases and J by 7 bases, with 9 bases of the junction left unmatched. Here the CDR3 reads CASSPPLQGAGYTQYF. In DNA form, the CDR3 reads TGTGCCAGCTCACCACCGCTTCAGGGGGCTGGGTATACGCAGTATTTT. The entire variable domain, with the rest obtained from reference TRBV18 and TRBJ2-3, is as follows: NAGVMQNPRHLVRRRGQEARLRCSPMKGHSHVYWYRQLPEEGLKFMVYLQKENIIDESGMPKERFSAEFPKEGPSILRIQQVVRGDSAAYFCASSPPLQGAGYTQYFGPGTRLTVL.

The chain employs TRBV9 and TRBJ2-6; D perhaps matches TRBD2 (5 bases). Trimming cost V 0 bases and J 0 bases, with 7 bases left between them. Looked up from germline, CDR1 is SGDLS and CDR2 is YYNGEE. The CDR3 length is 16 residues. This CDR3 is CASSVDEGSGANVLTF. The CDR3 nucleotides are TGTGCCAGCAGCGTAGACGAGGGCTCTGGGGCCAACGTCCTGACTTTC.

This clone came up a few times. The gene calls are TRBV5-1 and TRBJ2-7; 7 bases match TRBD2. Germline V CDR1 and CDR2: SGHRS, YFSETQ. The CDR3 runs 13 residues. V shed 4 bases and J 3 bases; nucleotides not matched to a gene: 4. CDR3 DNA: TGCGCCAGCAGCCCGACTAGCAGCTACGAGCAGTACTTC. Protein product: CASSPTSSYEQYF.

The chain combines TRBV6-5 with TRBJ1-2; 8 positions match TRBD1. Germline V gene data show CDR1 as MNHEY and CDR2 as SVGAGI. This CDR3 has 14 amino acids. V shed 6 bases, J shed 3 bases, and the junction held 6 bases outside the gene matches. The CDR3 DNA reads as TGTGCCAGCAGGGAGCCAGGGGGCGACTATGGCTACACCTTC. Its protein product is CASREPGGDYGYTF.

This clone turned up a few times. The chain is built from TRBV29-1 and TRBJ1-4; 8 nucleotides align to TRBD1. Per germline, CDR1 SQVTM and CDR2 ANQGSEA. This CDR3 region has 13 residues. J was trimmed by 5 bases and V by 4 bases; bases with no gene match: 3. The CDR3 spells CSVGTGMNEKLFF. DNA of the CDR3: TGCAGCGTTGGGACAGGGATGAATGAAAAACTGTTTTTT.

The table lists this clone with a few counts. The V and J genes are TRBV30 and TRBJ2-7; TRBD2 is a possible D gene (6 bases). V lost 0 bases and J lost 4, with 19 bases in between. This CDR3 is built from 16 residues. CDR1 and CDR2 (germline): GTSNPN, SVGIG (reference sequence). CDR3 region: CAWSVFYGTGAYEQYF. The CDR3 bases are TGTGCCTGGAGTGTTTTTTACGGGACGGGAGCATACGAGCAGTACTTC.

The chain couples TRBV7-2 to TRBJ2-2, with D tentatively TRBD1 (6 bases). Trimming shortened V by 8 bases and J by 0 bases, and 19 bases separated the two germline ends. This CDR3 spans 17 amino acids. From germline, CDR1 is SGHTA and CDR2 FQGNSA. CDR3 sequence reads: CASLRDTRVSNTGELFF. CDR3 DNA: TGTGCCAGCCTCCGGGACACGAGGGTTTCGAACACCGGGGAGCTGTTTTTT. Drawing the rest from reference TRBV7-2 and TRBJ2-2, the complete variable domain is GAGVSQSPSNKVTEKGKDVELRCDPISGHTALYWYRQSLGQGLEFLIYFQGNSAPDKSGLPSDRFSAERTGGSVSTLTIQRTQQEDSAVYLCASLRDTRVSNTGELFFGEGSRLTVL.

This clone was seen only a few times. The chain recombines TRBV18 with TRBJ1-2; 7 nucleotides agree with TRBD1. Germline CDR1 is KGHSH and CDR2 is LQKENI. This CDR3 spans 14 amino acids. Trimming at V came to 3 bases and at J to 5 bases, leaving 6 bases not matched to a gene. The CDR3 nucleotides are TGTGCCAGCTCACCTGACAGGGTGGCGTATGGCTACACCTTC. Translating gives CASSPDRVAYGYTF.

This clone turned up a few times. V and J are TRBV14 and TRBJ2-1; TRBD1 aligns across 9 bases. The CDR3 consists of 17 residues. V was pared by 3 bases and J by 4 bases, with 10 bases of the junction left unmatched. The germline V gene encodes CDR1 SGHDN and CDR2 FVKESK. The CDR3 sequence: CASSQFTGTGRYNEQFF. CDR3 DNA: TGTGCCAGCAGCCAGTTTACCGGGACAGGGAGATACAATGAGCAGTTCTTC.

This rearrangement joins TRBV4-2 to TRBJ2-5; 10 nucleotides match TRBD2. Germline V lookup: CDR1 LGHNA, CDR2 YNFKEQ. V shed 0 bases and J 4 bases; nucleotides not matched to a gene: 8. The CDR3 covers 17 residues. CDR3 nucleotides: TGTGCCAGCAGCCAAGATTCGGTAGCGGGGGGAGGAGAGACCCAGTACTTC. Protein: CASSQDSVAGGGETQYF.

This clone was counted many times. The rearrangement joins TRBV10-3 to TRBJ2-7; a weak D match, TRBD1 (5 bases). The CDR3 spans 13 residues. CDR1 ENHRY and CDR2 SYGVKD come from the germline V gene. V shed 9 bases and J shed 3 bases, with 15 bases lying between them. In DNA form, the CDR3 reads TGTGCCATAAGGGCTCAGGGTGTCTACGAGCAGTACTTC. Translation: CAIRAQGVYEQYF.

The chain carries TRBV6-1 and TRBJ2-5; possible D gene TRBD2, 6 bases. CDR1 is MNHNS, CDR2 SASEGT, per germline. There are 14 residues in the CDR3. V was cut by 6 bases and J by 4 bases, with 15 bases left in between. DNA of the CDR3: TGTGCCAGCAGCACTGGAGGGTTCGTAGAGACCCAGTACTTC. Translated: CASSTGGFVETQYF.

V gene TRBV2 combines with J gene TRBJ1-2; 10 positions agree with TRBD1. The V and J ends lost 3 bases and 5 bases, in that order; junction bases with no gene match: 6. This CDR3 has 15 amino acids. Per the germline V gene, CDR1 is SNHLY and CDR2 is FYNNEI. In nucleotides, the CDR3 is TGTGCCAGCAGTGACCGGGACAGGGGCGAGTATGGCTACACCTTC. Protein product: CASSDRDRGEYGYTF. Combining the CDR3 with reference TRBV2 and TRBJ1-2 gives the whole variable domain EPEVTQTPSHQVTQMGQEVILRCVPISNHLYFYWYRQILGQKVEFLVSFYNNEISEKSEIFDDQFSVERPDGSNFTLKIRSTKLEDSAMYFCASSDRDRGEYGYTFGSGTRLTVV.

V and J are TRBV2 and TRBJ1-2, with a possible D match to TRBD1 (6 bases). The CDR3 is 14 amino acids. CDR1 is SNHLY and CDR2 is FYNNEI in the germline V gene. Trimming removed 4 bases from V and 0 bases from J, with 9 bases in between. CDR3 region: CASSADRTNYGYTF. The CDR3 nucleotides read TGTGCCAGCAGTGCCGACAGGACTAACTATGGCTACACCTTC. The entire variable domain, with the rest obtained from reference TRBV2 and TRBJ1-2, is as follows: EPEVTQTPSHQVTQMGQEVILRCVPISNHLYFYWYRQILGQKVEFLVSFYNNEISEKSEIFDDQFSVERPDGSNFTLKIRSTKLEDSAMYFCASSADRTNYGYTFGSGTRLTVV.

The chain uses TRBV9 and TRBJ2-3; TRBD2 matches 11 bases. The CDR3 is 14 residues long. Per germline, CDR1 SGDLS and CDR2 YYNGEE. J was trimmed by 9 bases and V by 6 bases; bases with no gene match: 9. The CDR3 coding sequence is TGTGCCAGCACGACTAGCGGGAAGGGTGCGACGCAGTATTTT. It codes for CASTTSGKGATQYF.

This clone was seen at least ten times. The chain joins TRBV18 to TRBJ2-4; 9 bases are shared with TRBD1. CDR1 and CDR2 from the germline V gene are KGHSH and LQKENI. The CDR3 runs 13 residues. After removal of 3 bases from V and 7 bases from J, the junction contained 1 base not matched to a gene. The CDR3 region is CASSPGQGNIQYF. CDR3 coding DNA: TGTGCCAGCTCACCGGGACAGGGTAACATTCAGTACTTC.

The rearrangement uses TRBV5-1 and TRBJ2-1; 9 nucleotides line up with TRBD2. J lost 1 base, V lost 0 bases, and 8 bases had no gene match. The CDR3 runs to 18 residues. The germline V gene encodes CDR1 SGHRS and CDR2 YFSETQ. The CDR3 spells CASSLARGSGRSYNEQFF. The CDR3 nucleotides are TGCGCCAGCAGCTTGGCCCGGGGTAGCGGGAGATCCTACAATGAGCAGTTCTTC.

The chain joins TRBV13 to TRBJ2-5; 11 bases are a match to TRBD2. The CDR3 runs 16 residues. Germline trimming cut 5 bases from V and 0 bases from J; bases unmatched to any gene: 5. From germline, CDR1 is PRHDT and CDR2 FYEKMQ (reference sequence). As DNA, the CDR3 is TGTGCCAGCAGCAAAAGACTAGCGGGGTACCAAGAGACCCAGTACTTC. Translating it yields CASSKRLAGYQETQYF.

This clone was observed a handful of times. The rearrangement uses TRBV4-1 and TRBJ1-4, with 7 bases fitting TRBD1. Per the germline V gene, CDR1 is MGHRA and CDR2 is YSYEKL. Trimming at V came to 4 bases and at J to 7 bases, leaving 9 bases not matched to a gene. The CDR3 has 15 residues. The CDR3 DNA is TGCGCCAGCAGCCGGATACAGGGGTTGATTGAAAAACTGTTTTTT. Amino acids: CASSRIQGLIEKLFF.